The 25 T cell receptor beta chains listed next were all sequenced from one sample in a study of cytomegalovirus exposure and HLA in healthy donors. Primers included in the PCR were 60 Vbeta and 13 Jbeta primers. Libraries were prepared by immunoSEQ multiplex PCR; TCRdb keeps only in-frame clonotypes and omits some of them. Of about 130,000 clones listed, over 80% are singletons. Sequenced sample: PBMCs. The receptors shown here come from a boy aged 5 to 17 in good health and CMV-seronegative.

This clone was detected once. The gene calls are TRBV5-4 and TRBJ2-1; maybe TRBD2 (6 bases). Trimming left V 0 bases short and J 9 bases short, with 10 bases between. The CDR3 consists of 13 residues. CDR1 SGHNT and CDR2 YYREEE come from the germline V gene (reference sequence). DNA for the CDR3: TGTGCCAGCAGCTTGGGTCTAGCGAGTGAGCAGTTCTTC. It translates to CASSLGLASEQFF.

The V gene is TRBV2, the J gene TRBJ1-2, with a weak D call TRBD1 (5 bases). CDR1 is SNHLY, CDR2 FYNNEI, per germline. This CDR3 has 15 amino acids. V lost 4 bases to trimming and J lost 2 bases, with 14 bases between them. This chain's CDR3 is CASSAGAGGNYGYTF. CDR3 in DNA: TGTGCCAGCAGTGCCGGGGCGGGGGGAAACTATGGCTACACCTTC.

The chain uses TRBV30 and TRBJ2-7; D perhaps matches TRBD2 (6 bases). CDR3 size: 15 residues. V was cut by 5 bases and J by 6 bases, with 23 bases left in between. The germline V gene encodes CDR1 GTSNPN and CDR2 SVGIG (reference sequence). The CDR3 region is CAWSSFGGSYGEQYF. CDR3 nucleotide sequence: TGTGCCTGGTCTAGTTTCGGAGGGAGTTATGGCGAGCAGTACTTC.

This chain uses TRBV5-6 with TRBJ1-5, with TRBD1 identical over 8 bases. This CDR3 is 15 amino acids long. After removal of 4 bases from V and 5 bases from J, the junction contained 8 bases not matched to a gene. Germline CDR1 SGHDT, CDR2 YYEEEE. CDR3 nucleotide sequence: TGTGCCAGCAGCACTCAACAGGGGGAGTATCAGCCCCAGCATTTT. Amino acid sequence: CASSTQQGEYQPQHF.

The chain is built from TRBV7-3 and TRBJ1-5, with D hard to call. This CDR3 has 17 amino acids. Germline CDR1 is SGHTA and CDR2 is FQGTGA. The V end was cut by 1 base, the J end by 3 bases, with 16 bases between. The CDR3 nucleotides are TGTGCCAGCAGCTTAAATTTTAATCCGGGGTACAATCAGCCCCAGCATTTT. Encoded protein: CASSLNFNPGYNQPQHF.

This clone was counted a few times. This chain joins TRBV7-2 and TRBJ2-1; perhaps TRBD2 as D (5 bases). This CDR3 is 15 amino acids long. Trimming stripped 0 bases from V and 7 bases from J, with 13 bases between. The germline CDR1 and CDR2 sequences are SGHTA and FQGNSA. The CDR3 protein is CASSLARAIHNEQFF. In DNA form, the CDR3 reads TGTGCCAGCAGCTTAGCGAGGGCCATCCATAATGAGCAGTTCTTC.

V gene TRBV2 combines with J gene TRBJ1-5, with TRBD1 as a possible D gene (5 bases). Germline V CDR1 and CDR2: SNHLY, FYNNEI. The V end was cut by 8 bases, the J end by 0 bases, with 14 bases between. The CDR3 extends over 15 amino acids. CDR3 loop: CASWGGALSNQPQHF. For the CDR3, the DNA is TGTGCCAGCTGGGGAGGGGCCCTTAGCAATCAGCCCCAGCATTTT. Based on the CDR3 plus reference TRBV2 and TRBJ1-5, the full variable domain is EPEVTQTPSHQVTQMGQEVILRCVPISNHLYFYWYRQILGQKVEFLVSFYNNEISEKSEIFDDQFSVERPDGSNFTLKIRSTKLEDSAMYFCASWGGALSNQPQHFGDGTRLSIL.

The chain employs TRBV7-3 and TRBJ2-3; D unresolved. CDR1 SGHTA and CDR2 FQGTGA come from the germline V gene. The CDR3 has 13 residues. V lost 1 base, J lost 6 bases, and 8 bases lay in between. CDR3 bases: TGTGCCAGCAGCTTAAGCGTTCTGGATACGCAGTATTTT. It encodes CASSLSVLDTQYF.

V and J are TRBV4-3 and TRBJ2-1, with TRBD2 as a possible D gene (6 bases). From germline, CDR1 is LGHNA and CDR2 YSLEER. The ends were cut back, 4 bases at V and 5 bases at J, with 18 bases in the middle. The CDR3 has 16 residues. Written as DNA, the CDR3 is TGCGCCAGCAGCCCACGAGGCAGAGGGAGGCACAATGAGCAGTTCTTC. Protein product: CASSPRGRGRHNEQFF.

The chain combines TRBV11-1 with TRBJ1-5, with a possible D match to TRBD1 (5 bases). The CDR3 is 13 amino acids. Germline V gives CDR1 SGHAT, CDR2 FQDESV (reference sequence). Trimming left V 6 bases short and J 1 base short, with 7 bases between. In DNA, the CDR3 is TGTGCCAGCAGTCGGGGGAGCAATCAGCCCCAGCATTTT. This gives the protein CASSRGSNQPQHF.

This sequence joins TRBV5-4 and TRBJ2-1, with TRBD1 matching 7 bases. This CDR3 has 15 residues. CDR1 is SGHNT and CDR2 is YYREEE in the germline V gene (reference sequence). Trimming at V came to 0 bases and at J to 5 bases, leaving 5 bases not matched to a gene. The DNA for the CDR3 is TGTGCCAGCAGCTTGGCCGAGACAGGGCACAATGAGCAGTTCTTC. This translates into CASSLAETGHNEQFF. The whole variable domain, filled in from reference TRBV5-4 and TRBJ2-1, reads ETGVTQSPTHLIKTRGQQVTLRCSSQSGHNTVSWYQQALGQGPQFIFQYYREEENGRGNFPPRFSGLQFPNYSSELNVNALELDDSALYLCASSLAETGHNEQFFGPGTRLTVL.

This clone was counted only a few times. The rearrangement links TRBV5-6 to TRBJ1-1; maybe TRBD1 (5 bases). CDR1 and CDR2 (germline): SGHDT, YYEEEE. CDR3 length: 13 amino acids. V gave up 4 bases and J gave up 1 base, with 8 bases separating them. This CDR3 reads CASSVGQNTEAFF. The DNA of the CDR3 is TGTGCCAGCAGCGTAGGACAGAACACTGAAGCTTTCTTT.

This clone was counted between two and nine times. This chain uses TRBV4-1 with TRBJ1-5; 11 positions match TRBD1. The CDR3 extends over 17 amino acids. Germline V gene data show CDR1 as MGHRA and CDR2 as YSYEKL. The V gene end was trimmed by 4 bases and the J gene end by 6 bases; junction bases not matched to a gene: 11. CDR3 in amino acids: CASSLNLRDRGIQPQHF. DNA for the CDR3: TGCGCCAGCAGCCTCAACCTCCGGGACAGGGGGATTCAGCCCCAGCATTTT.

This chain links TRBV6-5 with TRBJ2-7, with 9 nucleotides matching TRBD2. The V and J ends lost 0 bases and 6 bases, in that order; junction bases with no gene match: 6. This CDR3 is built from 15 residues. Germline lookup yields CDR1 MNHEY and CDR2 SVGAGI. The CDR3 loop is CASSYSNRAGGEQYF. CDR3 nucleotide sequence: TGTGCCAGCAGTTACTCGAATCGAGCGGGAGGCGAGCAGTACTTC.

This clone was seen more than once but under ten times. V usage is TRBV4-1 and J usage is TRBJ1-3; the D gene is possibly TRBD1 (5 bases). Germline V CDR1 and CDR2: MGHRA, YSYEKL. This CDR3 is 18 amino acids long. Trimming shortened V by 0 bases and J by 0 bases, and 15 bases separated the two germline ends. The CDR3 region is CASSQDALGLSSGNTIYF. The CDR3 DNA is TGCGCCAGCAGCCAAGACGCTTTGGGACTGTCCTCTGGAAACACCATATATTTT.

The CDR3 coding sequence is TGTGCCAGCAGCCCGGGACAGCTGCTCATAGCCAAAAACATTCAGTACTTC. Translated, it gives CASSPGQLLIAKNIQYF. The V gene is TRBV7-9, the J gene TRBJ2-4, with 7 bases identical to TRBD1. Germline CDR1 SEHNR, CDR2 FQNEAQ (reference sequence). V shed 5 bases, J shed 0 bases, and the junction held 10 bases outside the gene matches. This CDR3 is built from 17 residues.

The V call is TRBV5-1, the J call TRBJ1-5, with 8 bases lining up with TRBD1. The CDR3 totals 16 residues. Germline V lookup: CDR1 SGHRS, CDR2 YFSETQ. The V gene end was trimmed by 3 bases and the J gene end by 2 bases; junction bases not matched to a gene: 7. The CDR3, as DNA: TGCGCCAGCAGCTACGGGACAGGAACTGGCAATCAGCCCCAGCATTTT. It encodes CASSYGTGTGNQPQHF.

This chain uses TRBV7-9 with TRBJ2-1, with D maybe TRBD2 (6 bases). CDR1 is SEHNR and CDR2 is FQNEAQ in the germline V gene (reference sequence). CDR3 length: 16 amino acids. V shed 4 bases and J shed 6 bases, with 19 bases lying between them. For the CDR3, the DNA is TGTGCCAGCAGCTCTACTCGGGACTCAGGAGGCAATGAGCAGTTCTTC. It codes for CASSSTRDSGGNEQFF.

The chain combines TRBV4-1 with TRBJ2-1, with 9 bases aligning to TRBD2. V was clipped by 0 bases and J by 0 bases; unmatched bases: 6. In germline, CDR1 is MGHRA, CDR2 YSYEKL. The CDR3 runs 18 residues. CDR3 nucleotide sequence: TGCGCCAGCAGCCAAGAGGCTAGCGGGAAACTCTCCTACAATGAGCAGTTCTTC. Translation gives CASSQEASGKLSYNEQFF.

V and J are TRBV19 and TRBJ2-3; maybe TRBD1 (5 bases). The length of the CDR3 is 13 residues. CDR1 is LNHDA and CDR2 is SQIVND in the germline V gene (reference sequence). V dropped 8 bases and J dropped 4 bases, with 13 bases sitting between them. DNA of the CDR3: TGTGCCAGTTCGACAGCCCTCCCAGATACGCAGTATTTT. Translating it yields CASSTALPDTQYF. Variable domain in full (rest from reference TRBV19 and TRBJ2-3): DGGITQSPKYLFRKEGQNVTLSCEQNLNHDAMYWYRQDPGQGLRLIYYSQIVNDFQKGDIAEGYSVSREKKESFPLTVTSAQKNPTAFYLCASSTALPDTQYFGPGTRLTVL.

This clone has only one observation. This sample also contains other DNA sequences that code for the same CDR3. The rearrangement links TRBV7-2 to TRBJ2-3; D may be TRBD2 (6 bases). Germline values: CDR1 SGHTA, CDR2 FQGNSA. The CDR3 has 15 amino acids. V was pared by 0 bases and J by 0 bases, with 7 bases between. DNA for the CDR3: TGTGCCAGCAGCTTAGCTGGGACTAGCACAGATACGCAGTATTTT. It encodes CASSLAGTSTDTQYF.

The chain combines TRBV11-3 with TRBJ2-5, with 13 bases identical to TRBD2. Judging by the DNA end, TRBJ2-7 fits better; the J call may be wrong. Germline CDR1 is SGHNT and CDR2 is YENEEA. This CDR3 is 17 amino acids long. This CDR3 reads CASTSGTSGITNYEQYF. CDR3 DNA sequence: TGTGCCAGCACGTCCGGGACTAGCGGGATTACGAACTACGAGCAGTACTTC.

V and J are TRBV11-2 and TRBJ1-1; TRBD1 matches at 10 bases. CDR1 and CDR2 (germline): SGHAT, FQNNGV. The CDR3 sequence is 15 residues long. V dropped 6 bases and J dropped 2; count of bases not matched to a gene: 6. CDR3 nucleotide sequence: TGTGCCAGCAGAAATGGACAGGGGGATAACACTGAAGCTTTCTTT. It yields the protein CASRNGQGDNTEAFF.

This clone was counted a single time. The V call is TRBV7-9, the J call TRBJ1-5; perhaps TRBD1 as D (5 bases). V gave up 5 bases and J gave up 1 base, with 15 bases separating them. There are 16 residues in the CDR3. Looked up from germline, CDR1 is SEHNR and CDR2 is FQNEAQ (reference sequence). DNA of the CDR3: TGTGCCAGCAGCCTGAACCCGGGGGGAAGCAATCAGCCCCAGCATTTT. This codes for CASSLNPGGSNQPQHF.

Here the CDR3 reads CASSRTGGSNQPQHF. The CDR3 DNA follows: TGTGCCAGCAGTCGGACAGGGGGCAGCAATCAGCCCCAGCATTTT. This chain connects TRBV6-4 to TRBJ1-5; TRBD1 matches 11 bases. In germline, CDR1 is MRHNA, CDR2 SNTAGT. CDR3 length: 15 amino acids. V lost 5 bases and J lost 1; bases outside the gene matches: 1.